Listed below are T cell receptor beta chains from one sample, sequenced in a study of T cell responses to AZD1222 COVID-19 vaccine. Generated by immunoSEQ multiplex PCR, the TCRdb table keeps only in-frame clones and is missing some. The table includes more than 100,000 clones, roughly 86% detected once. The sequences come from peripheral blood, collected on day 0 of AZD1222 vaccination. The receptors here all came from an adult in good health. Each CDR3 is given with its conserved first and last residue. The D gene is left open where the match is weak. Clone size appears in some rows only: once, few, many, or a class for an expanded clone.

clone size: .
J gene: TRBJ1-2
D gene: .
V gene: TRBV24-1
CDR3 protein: CATSDPRGREGDGYTF
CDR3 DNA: TGTGCCACCAGTGACCCTAGGGGGAGAGAGGGCGATGGCTACACCTTC

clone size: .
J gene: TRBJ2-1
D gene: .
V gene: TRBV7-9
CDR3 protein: CASSSIGGATANEQFF
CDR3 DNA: TGTGCCAGCAGCTCCATAGGGGGGGCCACCGCCAATGAGCAGTTCTTC

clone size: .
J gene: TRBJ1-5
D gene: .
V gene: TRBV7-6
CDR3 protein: CASSLRGEGLAISPRLLDF
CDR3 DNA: TGTGCCAGCAGCTTAAGGGGGGAGGGGCTAGCAATCAGCCCCAGGCTCTTAGATTTT

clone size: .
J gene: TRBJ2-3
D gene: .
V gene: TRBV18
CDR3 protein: CASSPRSGTASTDTQYF
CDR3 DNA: TGTGCCAGCTCACCACGTAGCGGAACAGCTAGCACAGATACGCAGTATTTT

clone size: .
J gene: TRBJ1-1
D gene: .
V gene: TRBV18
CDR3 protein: CASSPRGGERPEAFF
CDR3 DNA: TGTGCCAGCTCACCACGCGGCGGCGAACGGCCTGAAGCTTTCTTT

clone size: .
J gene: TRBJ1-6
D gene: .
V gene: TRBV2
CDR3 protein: CASSLDQSPLHF
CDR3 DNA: TGTGCCAGCAGCCTCGACCAATCACCCCTCCACTTT

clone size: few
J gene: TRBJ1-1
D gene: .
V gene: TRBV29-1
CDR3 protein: CSVKGTEAFF
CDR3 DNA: TGCAGCGTGAAGGGCACTGAAGCTTTCTTT

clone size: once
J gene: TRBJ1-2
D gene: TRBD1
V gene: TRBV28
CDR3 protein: CASSLWTGGNYGYTF
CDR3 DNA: TGTGCCAGCAGTTTATGGACAGGGGGAAACTATGGCTACACCTTC

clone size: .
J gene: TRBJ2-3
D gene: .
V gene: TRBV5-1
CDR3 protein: CASSLGRTDTQYF
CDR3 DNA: TGCGCCAGCAGCTTGGGACGCACAGATACGCAGTATTTT

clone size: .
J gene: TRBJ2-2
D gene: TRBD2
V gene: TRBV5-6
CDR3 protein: CASSSLGGTSGSPTGELFF
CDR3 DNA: TGTGCCAGCAGTTCGTTGGGGGGGACCAGCGGGAGTCCCACCGGGGAGCTGTTTTTT

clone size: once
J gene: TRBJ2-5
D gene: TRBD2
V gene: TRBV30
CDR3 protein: CAWRPSGGLETQYF
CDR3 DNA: TGTGCCTGGAGGCCTAGCGGGGGCTTGGAGACCCAGTACTTC

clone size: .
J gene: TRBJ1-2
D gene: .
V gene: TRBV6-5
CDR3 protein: CASSYSNSEYGYTF
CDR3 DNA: TGTGCCAGCAGTTACTCGAACAGTGAATATGGCTACACCTTC

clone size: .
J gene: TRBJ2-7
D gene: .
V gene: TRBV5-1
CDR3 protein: CASSFRVPGNIYEQYF
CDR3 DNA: TGCGCCAGCAGCTTCCGAGTTCCAGGGAACATCTACGAGCAGTACTTC

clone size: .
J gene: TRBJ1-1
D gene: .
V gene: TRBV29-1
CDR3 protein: CSVPRTPWGAFF
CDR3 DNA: TGCAGCGTTCCGCGAACCCCCTGGGGTGCTTTCTTT

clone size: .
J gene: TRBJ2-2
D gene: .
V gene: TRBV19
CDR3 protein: CASSIGWGTRTGELFF
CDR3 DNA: TGTGCCAGTAGTATAGGTTGGGGAACGCGCACCGGGGAGCTGTTTTTT

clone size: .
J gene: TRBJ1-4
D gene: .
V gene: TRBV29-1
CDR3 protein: CSVESQLNEKLFF
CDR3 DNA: TGCAGCGTTGAGAGTCAGCTTAATGAAAAACTGTTTTTT

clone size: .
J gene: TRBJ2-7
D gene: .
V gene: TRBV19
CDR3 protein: CASSPGGTLHYEQYF
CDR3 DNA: TGTGCCAGTAGTCCAGGAGGGACACTCCACTACGAGCAGTACTTC

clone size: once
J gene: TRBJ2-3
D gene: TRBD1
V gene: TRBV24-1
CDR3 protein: CATSDEVLTGETDTQYF
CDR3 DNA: TGTGCCACCAGTGATGAGGTGCTGACAGGGGAAACAGATACGCAGTATTTT

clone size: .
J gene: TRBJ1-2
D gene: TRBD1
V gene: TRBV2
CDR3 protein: CASTAEGAGYGYTF
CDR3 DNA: TGTGCCAGCACTGCGGAGGGGGCGGGCTATGGCTACACCTTC

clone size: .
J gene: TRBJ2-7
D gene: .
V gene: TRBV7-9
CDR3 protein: CASSHTYEQYF
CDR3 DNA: TGTGCCAGCAGTCACACATACGAGCAGTACTTC

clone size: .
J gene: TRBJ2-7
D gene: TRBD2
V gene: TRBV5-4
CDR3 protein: CASSTSGGSYEQYF
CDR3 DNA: TGTGCCAGCAGCACGTCCGGGGGGAGCTACGAGCAGTACTTC

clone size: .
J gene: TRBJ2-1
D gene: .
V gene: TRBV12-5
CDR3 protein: CASGLSGGAGFEQFF
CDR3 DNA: TGTGCTAGTGGTTTGTCTGGAGGGGCCGGGTTTGAGCAGTTCTTC